This T cell receptor beta chain was captured in a study of T cells expressing NK-cell markers. CDR1 is MNHEY and CDR2 is SMNVEV in the germline V gene (reference sequence). CDR3 length: 14 residues. TCRdb re-called the 5' RACE reads and shows each CDR3 protein once, DNA omitted. The table counts 350,000 to 450,000 distinct CDR3 sequences; 5.2% lies in the top ten. Sequencing used blood T cells: a sorted CD56 or NKG2C T cell subset, CD4+ or CD8+ T cells, or bulk PBMC T cells (not recorded which). The sequence derives from a man aged 18-69 years in good health. The genes are TRBV27 and TRBJ2-2; TCRdb selects TRBD1, and the lack of DNA leaves this call unchecked. CDR3 in amino acids: CASSVDRAYGELFF.